Presented here are 24 T cell receptor beta chains from one specimen sequenced in a study of human T cells and chemical hapten exposure. Time point reported: pre-sensitization, week 0. The treatment is: therapeutic diphenylcyclopropenone sensitization with weekly scalp DPC. Each CDR3 protein gets one entry after TCRdb re-called the RACE reads with MiXCR. Of around 300,000 distinct CDR3 sequences listed, roughly 6% are singletons. The sample in question was whole blood, obtained in connection with sensitization to the hapten diphenylcyclopropenone (DPC). These receptors all come from a woman younger than 30 with alopecia areata. Some clones in this sample may be carry-over from other donors' samples.

This clonotype has only a few counts. The chain has TRBV10-3 and TRBJ2-7, with TRBD1 as a possible D gene (6 bases). Trimming removed 2 bases from V and 2 bases from J, with 25 bases in between. Germline-derived CDR1 and CDR2 are ENHRY and SYGVKD. CDR3 length equals 19 residues. CDR3 residues: CAISELPGDRGKATYEQYF. CDR3 coding DNA: TGTGCCATCAGTGAGCTTCCAGGGGACCGTGGAAAAGCGACCTACGAGCAGTACTTC.

This clonotype was picked up many times. CDR3 nucleotides: TGTGCCAGCAGTACCGGGACTAGCGGCACCGATTGGAATGAGCAGTTCTTC. It yields the protein CASSTGTSGTDWNEQFF. The chain couples TRBV2 to TRBJ2-1, with 11 bases that match TRBD2. Trimming removed 5 bases from V and 7 bases from J; junction bases left unmatched: 13. CDR1 is SNHLY, CDR2 FYNNEI, per germline. The CDR3 runs 17 residues. Complete variable domain (other parts from reference TRBV2 and TRBJ2-1): EPEVTQTPSHQVTQMGQEVILRCVPISNHLYFYWYRQILGQKVEFLVSFYNNEISEKSEIFDDQFSVERPDGSNFTLKIRSTKLEDSAMYFCASSTGTSGTDWNEQFFGPGTRLTVL.

This clonotype showed up just a few times. The chain is built from TRBV15 and TRBJ2-7, with D perhaps matching TRBD2 (7 bases). From germline, CDR1 is LNHNV and CDR2 YYDKDF (reference sequence). The CDR3 covers 15 residues. Trimming shortened V by 4 bases and J by 2 bases, and 15 bases separated the two germline ends. CDR3 nucleotide sequence: TGTGCCACCAGCATCCAACGGGGGGCCGCCTACGAGCAGTACTTC. It encodes CATSIQRGAAYEQYF.

The chain couples TRBV7-8 to TRBJ1-1; D gene unclear. This CDR3 region has 15 residues. Germline assignment: CDR1 SGHVS and CDR2 FQNEAQ. Trimming took 5 bases from V and 8 from J, leaving 21 bases between them. The CDR3 DNA reads as TGTGCCAGCAGCCTACATTCTGGGTACGGAGACGAAGCTTTCTTT. It specifies CASSLHSGYGDEAFF.

The CDR3 nucleotides read TGTGCCAGCAGGACCTTTAGCACAGATACGCAGTATTTT. Translated, it gives CASRTFSTDTQYF. V and J are TRBV27 and TRBJ2-3; D uncertain. The CDR3 is 13 residues long. CDR1 and CDR2 from the germline V gene are MNHEY and SMNVEV (reference sequence). V gave up 6 bases and J gave up 0 bases, with 7 bases separating them.

At least ten counts were recorded for this clonotype. The chain has TRBV28 and TRBJ2-2; D uncertain. CDR1 and CDR2 (germline): MDHEN, SYDVKM. The length of the CDR3 is 14 residues. V dropped 4 bases and J dropped 4 bases, with 10 bases sitting between them. The CDR3 sequence is CASSSPSRTGELFF. The CDR3 nucleotides read TGTGCCAGCAGTTCCCCCTCCCGCACCGGGGAGCTGTTTTTT.

The chain uses TRBV2 and TRBJ2-7; tentatively, D is TRBD2 (5 bases). Germline assignment: CDR1 SNHLY and CDR2 FYNNEI. The length of the CDR3 is 13 residues. Trimming cost V 6 bases and J 7 bases, with 16 bases left between them. In DNA, the CDR3 is TGTGCCAGCAGGGTGCTAGCTGGCGGAGAGCAGTACTTC. Translation: CASRVLAGGEQYF.

This chain links TRBV27 with TRBJ1-2; D not certain. Between the trimmed V and J ends, which lost 1 base and 8 bases, there was a span of 11 bases. This CDR3 has 13 residues. Per the germline V gene, CDR1 is MNHEY and CDR2 is SMNVEV (reference sequence). The DNA of the CDR3 is TGTGCCAGCAGTTTATGGGGTTCGGGAGGCTACACCTTC. This codes for CASSLWGSGGYTF.

Only a few counts were recorded for this clonotype. The chain carries TRBV20-1 and TRBJ2-5; the match to TRBD2 covers 10 bases. This CDR3 is 14 amino acids long. Germline CDR1 and CDR2: DFQATT and SNEGSKA (reference sequence). J lost 2 bases, V lost 5 bases, and 5 bases had no gene match. CDR3 sequence: CSASLAGIQETQYF. As DNA, the CDR3 is TGCAGTGCTTCACTAGCGGGGATACAAGAGACCCAGTACTTC.

This clonotype was picked up many times. The chain has TRBV6-5 and TRBJ1-6; 7 nucleotides match TRBD1. Germline values: CDR1 MNHEY, CDR2 SVGAGI. The J segment lost 10 bases and the V segment lost 5 bases, leaving 5 bases of the junction unmatched. The CDR3 spans 13 residues. The CDR3 sequence is CASSQQGWSPLHF. The CDR3 nucleotides read TGTGCCAGCAGTCAACAGGGGTGGTCACCCCTCCACTTT.

The rearrangement uses TRBV29-1 and TRBJ2-3; TRBD1 might be the D (7 bases). The V and J ends lost 6 bases and 5 bases respectively, with 24 bases between them. This CDR3 has 16 residues. Germline lookup yields CDR1 SQVTM and CDR2 ANQGSEA. The DNA for the CDR3 is TGCAGCGTGGCCGGGGGACAGAGTCTCGCAGGAGATACGCAGTATTTT. Translation gives CSVAGGQSLAGDTQYF.

The sample holds a few counts of this clonotype. The DNA of the CDR3 is TGTGCCAGCAGCTTAGGGGTGGGTTATAATTCACCCCTCCACTTT. Translated: CASSLGVGYNSPLHF. The chain combines TRBV7-9 with TRBJ1-6; D ambiguous. The V end was cut by 1 base, the J end by 4 bases, with 8 bases between. Germline CDR1 and CDR2: SEHNR and FQNEAQ (reference sequence). The CDR3 is 15 amino acids. The full variable domain, in which reference TRBV7-9 and TRBJ1-6 provide the parts outside the CDR3, is DTGVSQNPRHKITKRGQNVTFRCDPISEHNRLYWYRQTLGQGPEFLTYFQNEAQLEKSRLLSDRFSAERPKGSFSTLEIQRTEQGDSAMYLCASSLGVGYNSPLHFGNGTRLTVT.

This clonotype was detected ten times or more. The rearrangement uses TRBV6-5 and TRBJ2-7; the D is unclear. Per germline, CDR1 MNHEY and CDR2 SVGAGI. The CDR3 is 12 residues long. V was trimmed by 4 bases and J by 4 bases, leaving 8 bases between them. CDR3 sequence (DNA): TGTGCCAGCAGTTCGAGGTTTTACGAGCAGTACTTC. Its protein is CASSSRFYEQYF.

In DNA, the CDR3 is TGCAGTGCTAGAGATCTGAGCGGGGATACGAACATTCAGTACTTC. Translation gives CSARDLSGDTNIQYF. V is TRBV20-1 and J is TRBJ2-4, with 7 bases matching TRBD2. The germline CDR1 and CDR2 sequences are DFQATT and SNEGSKA (reference sequence). This CDR3 spans 15 amino acids. V gave up 0 bases and J gave up 7 bases; unmatched junction bases: 9.

This clonotype was observed at least ten times. This chain joins TRBV4-3 and TRBJ1-2; 8 bases align to TRBD1. The junction had 8 bases not matched to a gene; V was cut back by 1 base and J by 4 bases. The CDR3 is 16 amino acids. Germline V gives CDR1 LGHNA, CDR2 YSLEER. The CDR3, as DNA: TGCGCCAGCAGCCAAGGGACAGGGTCATTCCTCTATGGCTACACCTTC. Translating gives CASSQGTGSFLYGYTF.

This clonotype has ten or more counts. The V call is TRBV7-2, the J call TRBJ2-2, with D perhaps TRBD1 (6 bases). With 5 bases removed from V and 1 base from J, the gap between germline ends came to 20 bases. This CDR3 comprises 18 residues. CDR1 is SGHTA and CDR2 is FQGNSA in the germline V gene. For the CDR3, the DNA is TGTGCCAGCAGCCCCATCGGACAGCGAATATTGAACACCGGGGAGCTGTTTTTT. Translating gives CASSPIGQRILNTGELFF.

The chain couples TRBV6-6 to TRBJ2-7, with D uncertain. CDR1 and CDR2 from the germline V gene are MNHNY and SVGAGI (reference sequence). This CDR3 contains 15 residues. V was clipped by 4 bases and J by 0 bases, with 13 bases between them. Here the CDR3 DNA reads TGTGCCAGCAGTTCCCCGGACGCCTTCTCCTACGAGCAGTACTTC. The encoded protein is CASSSPDAFSYEQYF.

The chain recombines TRBV7-2 with TRBJ1-3, with 8 positions matching TRBD1. CDR1 is SGHTA and CDR2 is FQGNSA in the germline V gene. After removal of 3 bases from V and 0 bases from J, the junction contained 4 bases not matched to a gene. This CDR3 spans 16 amino acids. CDR3 protein: CASSFITGGSGNTIYF. In DNA, the CDR3 is TGTGCCAGCAGCTTTATCACAGGGGGCTCTGGAAACACCATATATTTT.

The chain has TRBV3-1 and TRBJ2-5, with 7 positions matching TRBD2. Germline CDR1 reads LGHDT; CDR2 reads YNNKEL (reference sequence). Trimming cost V 1 base and J 3 bases; bases outside gene matches: 8. The CDR3 sequence is 16 residues long. CDR3 nucleotides: TGTGCCAGCAGCCAAGCCGGGGAGGGTCCAAAAGAGACCCAGTACTTC. It encodes CASSQAGEGPKETQYF.

The V gene is TRBV28, the J gene TRBJ1-6; TRBD1 is a possible D gene (5 bases). The V end lost 6 bases, the J end lost 4 bases, and 16 bases lay between the germline ends. Germline V gene data show CDR1 as MDHEN and CDR2 as SYDVKM. This CDR3 spans 16 amino acids. This chain's CDR3 is CASSPQGSLYNSPLHF. CDR3 nucleotides: TGTGCCAGCAGCCCTCAGGGTAGCCTTTATAATTCACCCCTCCACTTT. Full variable domain (missing parts from reference TRBV28 and TRBJ1-6): DVKVTQSSRYLVKRTGEKVFLECVQDMDHENMFWYRQDPGLGLRLIYFSYDVKMKEKGDIPEGYSVSREKKERFSLILESASTNQTSMYLCASSPQGSLYNSPLHFGNGTRLTVT.

The rearrangement uses TRBV6-5 and TRBJ1-1; D is unclear. Trimming left V 3 bases short and J 2 bases short, with 13 bases between. The CDR3 length is 15 residues. The germline CDR1 and CDR2 sequences are MNHEY and SVGAGI. The CDR3 sequence is CASSYTPSENTEAFF. The CDR3, as DNA: TGTGCCAGCAGTTATACCCCTTCAGAAAACACTGAAGCTTTCTTT.

Remarks on this clonotype: A much larger clone lies one base from this, so it may be a read error. V usage is TRBV28 and J usage is TRBJ2-7; no firm D call. The V end was cut by 8 bases, the J end by 6 bases, with 14 bases between. The CDR3 totals 12 residues. Germline CDR1 reads MDHEN; CDR2 reads SYDVKM. CDR3 DNA: TGTGCCAGCGCCCGTCTCATGACCGAGCAGTACTTC. Amino acid sequence: CASARLMTEQYF.

The V and J genes are TRBV5-1 and TRBJ1-2; 9 nucleotides line up with TRBD1. The CDR3 covers 13 residues. CDR1 and CDR2 from the germline V gene are SGHRS and YFSETQ. The junction had 4 bases not matched to a gene; V was cut back by 4 bases and J by 6 bases. In DNA, the CDR3 is TGCGCCAGCAGCAGGACAGGGGAGGATGGCTACACCTTC. This codes for CASSRTGEDGYTF. The full variable domain, rest sourced from reference TRBV5-1 and TRBJ1-2, is KAGVTQTPRYLIKTRGQQVTLSCSPISGHRSVSWYQQTPGQGLQFLFEYFSETQRNKGNFPGRFSGRQFSNSRSEMNVSTLELGDSALYLCASSRTGEDGYTFGSGTRLTVV.

This clonotype came up many times. The rearrangement links TRBV7-9 to TRBJ1-1, with D unclear. The V and J ends lost 4 bases and 6 bases respectively, with 9 bases between them. From germline, CDR1 is SEHNR and CDR2 FQNEAQ (reference sequence). The CDR3 has 12 residues. The CDR3: CASSSAKAEAFF. In DNA, the CDR3 is TGTGCCAGCAGCTCCGCCAAGGCTGAAGCTTTCTTT.